One sample yielded the 24 T cell receptor beta chains listed below, sequenced in a study of blood T cell repertoires in COVID-19. Assay: immunoSEQ multiplex PCR; the TCRdb copy retains only in-frame clones and omits some. This table has 150,000 to 200,000 clones, nearly 80% appearing once. Specimen: peripheral blood. Receptor source: a woman between 70 and 85 years old with acute or convalescent COVID-19.

The V gene is TRBV11-2, the J gene TRBJ2-1, with 11 bases identical to TRBD2. Trimming at V came to 2 bases and at J to 3 bases, leaving 6 bases not matched to a gene. Germline V CDR1 and CDR2: SGHAT, FQNNGV. The CDR3 has 17 residues. The CDR3 here is CASSLLTSGAYYNEQFF. CDR3 nucleotides: TGTGCCAGCAGCTTACTGACTAGCGGGGCTTACTACAATGAGCAGTTCTTC.

J is TRBJ2-2 and V is TRBV18; tentative D call: TRBD1 (6 bases). Germline loops: CDR1 KGHSH, CDR2 LQKENI. The CDR3 runs to 13 residues. Trimming removed 5 bases from V and 7 bases from J, with 11 bases in between. As DNA, the CDR3 is TGTGCCAGCTCAACAGGGCTGGACGGGGAGCTGTTTTTT. Protein product: CASSTGLDGELFF.

This clone has only one observation. The V call is TRBV5-1, the J call TRBJ2-7, with 10 bases that match TRBD2. The CDR3 totals 13 residues. The V gene end was trimmed by 4 bases and the J gene end by 7 bases; junction bases not matched to a gene: 5. Germline CDR1 SGHRS, CDR2 YFSETQ. The CDR3 sequence is CASSGGLAWEQYF. The CDR3 DNA reads TGCGCCAGCAGCGGGGGACTAGCGTGGGAGCAGTACTTC.

The chain combines TRBV15 with TRBJ2-3; 7 nucleotides align to TRBD2. CDR1 and CDR2 from the germline V gene are LNHNV and YYDKDF (reference sequence). The length of the CDR3 is 14 residues. V lost 7 bases and J lost 0; bases outside the gene matches: 4. The CDR3 loop reads CATKLAASTDTQYF. The CDR3 DNA is TGTGCCACCAAGCTAGCGGCTAGCACAGATACGCAGTATTTT.

This chain uses TRBV19 with TRBJ2-6; TRBD1 might be the D (6 bases). Germline CDR1 and CDR2: LNHDA and SQIVND (reference sequence). This CDR3 is 17 amino acids long. V lost 5 bases to trimming and J lost 1 base, with 15 bases between them. CDR3 sequence: CASSLRQVGSGANVLTF. The CDR3 bases are TGTGCCAGTAGTTTAAGACAGGTGGGGTCTGGGGCCAACGTCCTGACTTTC.

The gene calls are TRBV5-1 and TRBJ2-2; weak D call: TRBD2 (6 bases). Germline lookup yields CDR1 SGHRS and CDR2 YFSETQ. V was clipped by 0 bases and J by 2 bases, with 11 bases between them. This CDR3 is built from 16 residues. CDR3 amino acids: CASSLGTSFNTGELFF. CDR3 sequence (DNA): TGCGCCAGCAGCTTGGGAACTAGCTTCAACACCGGGGAGCTGTTTTTT.

The chain carries TRBV5-1 and TRBJ2-3; 11 nucleotides line up with TRBD1. Germline CDR1 and CDR2: SGHRS and YFSETQ. CDR3 length equals 16 residues. The ends lost 3 bases at V and 6 bases at J; junction bases unmatched: 9. The CDR3 sequence: CASSSGQGALEDTQYF. CDR3 DNA: TGCGCCAGCAGCTCAGGACAGGGGGCGTTAGAGGATACGCAGTATTTT.

The genes are TRBV7-2 and TRBJ2-7; 8 bases are shared with TRBD1. The CDR3 contains 13 residues. CDR1 is SGHTA and CDR2 is FQGNSA in the germline V gene. V gave up 5 bases and J gave up 2 bases; unmatched junction bases: 2. The chain's CDR3 is CASSKDRAYEQYF. In nucleotides, the CDR3 is TGTGCCAGCAGCAAGGACAGGGCCTACGAGCAGTACTTC.

The V and J genes are TRBV19 and TRBJ1-5, with a possible D match to TRBD1 (5 bases). Germline CDR1 is LNHDA and CDR2 is SQIVND (reference sequence). CDR3 length: 15 amino acids. Between the trimmed V and J ends, which lost 6 bases and 5 bases, there was a span of 17 bases. The CDR3 sequence is CASRRGEQGDQPQHF. CDR3 DNA: TGTGCCAGTAGGCGTGGCGAGCAGGGTGATCAGCCCCAGCATTTT.

For this clone: The identical CDR3 is also encoded by other nucleotide sequences in the sample. This chain joins TRBV5-1 and TRBJ1-1, with 8 bases identical to TRBD1. V shed 4 bases, J shed 1 base, and the junction held 6 bases outside the gene matches. The germline gives CDR1 SGHRS, CDR2 YFSETQ. This CDR3 is built from 15 residues. This chain's CDR3 is CASSPRTGTNTEAFF. The CDR3 region has the DNA TGCGCCAGCAGCCCAAGGACAGGGACGAACACTGAAGCTTTCTTT.

The chain couples TRBV20-1 to TRBJ2-1, with a possible D match to TRBD2 (7 bases). The CDR3 consists of 12 residues. Germline CDR1 DFQATT, CDR2 SNEGSKA (reference sequence). Trimming stripped 3 bases from V and 10 bases from J, with 13 bases between. Here the CDR3 DNA reads TGCAGTGCTAGTAAGGGGAGGGGGGAGCAGTTCTTC. Translated, it gives CSASKGRGEQFF.

This chain joins TRBV2 and TRBJ1-1, with D maybe TRBD1 (5 bases). Trimming took 4 bases from V and 4 from J, leaving 16 bases between them. Germline CDR1 is SNHLY and CDR2 is FYNNEI. The CDR3 length is 15 residues. CDR3 sequence (DNA): TGTGCCAGCAGTGCCGCCACCAGGGTTTTCACTGAAGCTTTCTTT. Translation: CASSAATRVFTEAFF.

The chain has TRBV7-8 and TRBJ2-2; 11 bases align to TRBD1. Germline loops: CDR1 SGHVS, CDR2 FQNEAQ. The V segment lost 6 bases and the J segment 5 bases; nucleotides outside the gene matches: 5. This CDR3 has 15 residues. The CDR3 reads CASSLWDRGTGELFF. DNA of the CDR3: TGTGCCAGCAGTTTGTGGGACAGGGGGACCGGGGAGCTGTTTTTT.

The rearrangement links TRBV5-5 to TRBJ1-6, with D perhaps TRBD1 (6 bases). The CDR3 length is 15 residues. V was shortened by 4 bases and J by 1 base, with 9 bases between the two germline ends. Germline CDR1 SGHKS, CDR2 YYEKEE (reference sequence). The CDR3 DNA is TGTGCCAGCAGCGCGGGGGCGTCCTATAATTCACCCCTCCACTTT. Translated: CASSAGASYNSPLHF.

DNA for the CDR3: TGTGCCAGCACCCGTGGCAGGGAAGAGACTGAAGCTTTCTTT. Its protein product is CASTRGREETEAFF. The chain links TRBV7-9 to TRBJ1-1; D might be TRBD1 (5 bases). Trimming removed 7 bases from V and 5 bases from J, with 17 bases in between. The CDR3 loop spans 14 amino acids. Germline-derived CDR1 and CDR2 are SEHNR and FQNEAQ (reference sequence).

V usage is TRBV5-5 and J usage is TRBJ1-1, with a tentative D call TRBD1 (5 bases). In germline, CDR1 is SGHKS, CDR2 YYEKEE (reference sequence). The length of the CDR3 is 15 residues. V lost 1 base, J lost 1 base, and 11 bases lay in between. The chain's CDR3 is CASSLRGASNTEAFF. CDR3 DNA sequence: TGTGCCAGCAGCTTGCGTGGGGCTTCGAACACTGAAGCTTTCTTT.

This clone was detected only once. The V call is TRBV7-9, the J call TRBJ2-1, with 7 bases matching TRBD2. CDR3 length equals 16 residues. V dropped 0 bases and J dropped 8; count of bases not matched to a gene: 10. Germline V gene lookup returns CDR1 SEHNR and CDR2 FQNEAQ (reference sequence). The CDR3, as DNA: TGTGCCAGCAGCTTAGCGCGGGGAGGGAGGGGCGATGAGCAGTTCTTC. Its protein product is CASSLARGGRGDEQFF.

This chain joins TRBV19 and TRBJ1-1; TRBD1 agrees at 7 bases. The length of the CDR3 is 15 residues. After removal of 6 bases from V and 6 bases from J, the junction contained 13 bases not matched to a gene. Germline V CDR1 and CDR2: LNHDA, SQIVND (reference sequence). The chain's CDR3 is CASSDFTGVRPEAFF. The DNA of the CDR3 is TGTGCCAGTAGCGATTTTACAGGGGTGCGGCCTGAAGCTTTCTTT.

The chain uses TRBV11-3 and TRBJ2-3; D is ambiguous. The CDR3 spans 13 residues. Germline V lookup: CDR1 SGHNT, CDR2 YENEEA. Trimming left V 6 bases short and J 6 bases short, with 13 bases between. The CDR3 protein is CASSPYLGDTQYF. The CDR3, as DNA: TGTGCCAGCAGTCCCTATCTCGGGGATACGCAGTATTTT.

The V and J genes are TRBV28 and TRBJ2-7; TRBD2 might be the D (6 bases). Germline lookup yields CDR1 MDHEN and CDR2 SYDVKM. The CDR3 is made up of 16 amino acids. V was clipped by 6 bases and J by 2 bases, with 20 bases between them. The CDR3 sequence is CASRRGRRGGTYEQYF. The CDR3 coding sequence is TGTGCCAGCAGGCGAGGTCGACGTGGGGGGACCTACGAGCAGTACTTC.

This clone has just one count. V and J are TRBV29-1 and TRBJ1-1; tentatively, D is TRBD1 (6 bases). Germline assignment: CDR1 SQVTM and CDR2 ANQGSEA. Deletions cut 6 bases from V and 3 bases from J, with 11 bases between. The CDR3 consists of 12 residues. The CDR3 reads CSVGQQYTEAFF. DNA of the CDR3: TGCAGCGTGGGACAACAGTACACTGAAGCTTTCTTT.

This rearrangement joins TRBV29-1 to TRBJ2-7; perhaps TRBD2 as D (6 bases). The CDR3 consists of 13 residues. Trimming removed 1 base at V and 3 bases at J, with 10 bases between. The germline gives CDR1 SQVTM, CDR2 ANQGSEA. The CDR3 DNA follows: TGCAGCGTTGAAGTTAGCGGCAACTACGAGCAGTACTTC. Its protein is CSVEVSGNYEQYF.

This clone was seen a single time. This rearrangement joins TRBV6-6 to TRBJ2-4; 7 positions match TRBD1. V shed 7 bases, J shed 10 bases, and the junction held 19 bases outside the gene matches. The CDR3 runs 16 residues. Germline CDR1 is MNHNY and CDR2 is SVGAGI (reference sequence). CDR3 in amino acids: CASIREGGLSTGIQYF. The CDR3 nucleotides are TGTGCCAGCATCAGGGAAGGGGGCCTCTCGACGGGGATTCAGTACTTC.

The chain uses TRBV27 and TRBJ1-1; the D gene is possibly TRBD1 (5 bases). Trimming pared 5 bases from V and 3 bases from J, leaving 10 bases between. The CDR3 runs 13 residues. Germline V gives CDR1 MNHEY, CDR2 SMNVEV (reference sequence). In DNA form, the CDR3 reads TGTGCCAGCAGTACAATCAGGGACACTGAAGCTTTCTTT. Translating it yields CASSTIRDTEAFF.